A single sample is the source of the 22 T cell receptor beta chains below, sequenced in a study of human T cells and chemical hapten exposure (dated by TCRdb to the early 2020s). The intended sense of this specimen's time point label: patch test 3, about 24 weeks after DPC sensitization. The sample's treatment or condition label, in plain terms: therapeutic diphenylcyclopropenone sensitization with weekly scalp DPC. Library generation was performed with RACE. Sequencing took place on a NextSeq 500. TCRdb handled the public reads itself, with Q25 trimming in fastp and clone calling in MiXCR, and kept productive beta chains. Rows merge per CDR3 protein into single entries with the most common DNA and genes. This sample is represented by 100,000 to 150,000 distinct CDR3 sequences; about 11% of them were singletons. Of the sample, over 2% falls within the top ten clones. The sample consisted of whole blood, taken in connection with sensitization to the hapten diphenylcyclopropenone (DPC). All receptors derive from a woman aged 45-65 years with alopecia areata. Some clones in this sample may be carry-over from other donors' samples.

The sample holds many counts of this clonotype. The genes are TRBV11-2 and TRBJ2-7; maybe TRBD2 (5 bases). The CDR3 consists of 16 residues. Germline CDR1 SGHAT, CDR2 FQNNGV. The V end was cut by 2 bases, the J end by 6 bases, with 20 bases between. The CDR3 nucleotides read TGTGCCAGCAGCTTAAGTCCTAATCGAGGGAAGGGCGAGCAGTACTTC. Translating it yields CASSLSPNRGKGEQYF.

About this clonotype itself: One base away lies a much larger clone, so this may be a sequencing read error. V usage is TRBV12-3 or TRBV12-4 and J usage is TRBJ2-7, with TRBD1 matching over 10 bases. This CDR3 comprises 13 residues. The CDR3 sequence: CASSGDRGHERYF. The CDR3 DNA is TGTGCCAGCAGTGGGGACAGGGGCCACGAGCGGTACTTC.

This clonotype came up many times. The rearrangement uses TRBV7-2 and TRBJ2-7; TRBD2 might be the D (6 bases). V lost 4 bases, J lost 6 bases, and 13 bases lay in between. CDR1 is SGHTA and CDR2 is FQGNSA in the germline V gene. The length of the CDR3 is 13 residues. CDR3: CASSSQTRVEQYF. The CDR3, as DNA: TGTGCCAGCAGCTCCCAGACTAGGGTCGAGCAGTACTTC.

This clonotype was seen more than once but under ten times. The CDR3 bases are TGCAGTGCTTCTCGCAACAGGGATAGAATTTCACCCCTCCACTTT. This codes for CSASRNRDRISPLHF. The chain couples TRBV20-1 to TRBJ1-6; the D gene is possibly TRBD1 (6 bases). Germline V lookup: CDR1 DFQATT, CDR2 SNEGSKA (reference sequence). The V end lost 5 bases, the J end lost 9 bases, and 20 bases lay between the germline ends. This CDR3 is 15 amino acids long.

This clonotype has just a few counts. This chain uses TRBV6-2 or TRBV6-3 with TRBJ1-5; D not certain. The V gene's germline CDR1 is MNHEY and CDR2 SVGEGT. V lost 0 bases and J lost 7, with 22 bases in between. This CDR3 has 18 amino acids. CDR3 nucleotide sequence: TGTGCCAGCAGTTACTCAGATATTGAACCGAGTTGGGGACAGCCCCAGCATTTT. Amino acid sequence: CASSYSDIEPSWGQPQHF.

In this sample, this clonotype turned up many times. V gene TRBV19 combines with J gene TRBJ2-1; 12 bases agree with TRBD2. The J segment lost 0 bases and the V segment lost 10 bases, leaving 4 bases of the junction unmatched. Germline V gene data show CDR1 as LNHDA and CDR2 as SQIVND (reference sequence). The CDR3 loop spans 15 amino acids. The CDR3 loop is CAISTSGSSYNEQFF. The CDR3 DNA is TGTGCCATTTCGACTAGCGGGAGCTCCTACAATGAGCAGTTCTTC.

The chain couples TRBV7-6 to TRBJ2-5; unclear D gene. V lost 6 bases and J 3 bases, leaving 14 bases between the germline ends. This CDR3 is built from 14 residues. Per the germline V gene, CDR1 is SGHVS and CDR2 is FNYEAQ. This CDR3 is CASRLIRAEETQYF. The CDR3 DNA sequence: TGTGCCAGCAGATTAATTAGGGCCGAAGAGACCCAGTACTTC.

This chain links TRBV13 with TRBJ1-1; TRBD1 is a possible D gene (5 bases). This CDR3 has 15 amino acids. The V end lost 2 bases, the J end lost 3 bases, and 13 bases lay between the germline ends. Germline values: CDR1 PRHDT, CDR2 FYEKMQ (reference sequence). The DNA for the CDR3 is TGTGCCAGCAGCTTACGGGGGGGTCCGGACACTGAAGCTTTCTTT. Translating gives CASSLRGGPDTEAFF. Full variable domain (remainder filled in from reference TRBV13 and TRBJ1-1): AAGVIQSPRHLIKEKRETATLKCYPIPRHDTVYWYQQGPGQDPQFLISFYEKMQSDKGSIPDRFSAQQFSDYHSELNMSSLELGDSALYFCASSLRGGPDTEAFFGQGTRLTVV.

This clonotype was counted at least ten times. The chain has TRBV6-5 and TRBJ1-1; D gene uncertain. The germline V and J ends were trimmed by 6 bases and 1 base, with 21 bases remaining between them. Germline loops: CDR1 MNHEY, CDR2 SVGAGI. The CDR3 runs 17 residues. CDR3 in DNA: TGTGCCAGCAGAACTCACACCCCTAAGAGCCAGAACACTGAAGCTTTCTTT. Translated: CASRTHTPKSQNTEAFF.

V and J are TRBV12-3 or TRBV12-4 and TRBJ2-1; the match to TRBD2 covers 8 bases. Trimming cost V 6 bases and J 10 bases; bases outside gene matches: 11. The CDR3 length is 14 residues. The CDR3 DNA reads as TGTGCCAGCAGCCGCGGGGGGCAGTATGACGAGCAGTTCTTC. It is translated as CASSRGGQYDEQFF.

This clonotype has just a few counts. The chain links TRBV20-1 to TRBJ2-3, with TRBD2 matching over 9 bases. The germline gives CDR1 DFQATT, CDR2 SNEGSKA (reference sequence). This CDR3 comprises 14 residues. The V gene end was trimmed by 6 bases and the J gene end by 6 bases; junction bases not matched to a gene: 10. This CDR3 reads CSAPAGGCQDTQYF. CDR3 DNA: TGCAGTGCCCCAGCGGGGGGATGTCAGGATACGCAGTATTTT.

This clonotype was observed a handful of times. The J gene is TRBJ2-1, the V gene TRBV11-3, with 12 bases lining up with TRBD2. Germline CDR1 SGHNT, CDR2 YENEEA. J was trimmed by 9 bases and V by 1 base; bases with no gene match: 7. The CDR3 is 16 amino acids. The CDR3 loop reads CASSLVAGLAGTEQFF. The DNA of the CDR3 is TGTGCCAGCAGCTTAGTCGCTGGACTAGCGGGAACTGAGCAGTTCTTC.

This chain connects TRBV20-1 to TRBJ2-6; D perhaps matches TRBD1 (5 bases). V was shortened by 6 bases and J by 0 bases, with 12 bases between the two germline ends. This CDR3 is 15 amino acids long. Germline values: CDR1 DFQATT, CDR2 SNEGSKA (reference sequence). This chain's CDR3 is CSAPSRGSGANVLTF. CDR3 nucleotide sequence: TGCAGTGCCCCTTCAAGGGGCTCTGGGGCCAACGTCCTGACTTTC.

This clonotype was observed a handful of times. The CDR3, as DNA: TGTGCCTGGAGGGAGAATGTAGGACTAGCGGGAGGGAGTAATGAGCAGTTCTTC. Translated, it gives CAWRENVGLAGGSNEQFF. The rearrangement joins TRBV30 to TRBJ2-1, with TRBD2 matching 15 bases. From germline, CDR1 is GTSNPN and CDR2 SVGIG (reference sequence). Germline trimming cut 3 bases from V and 7 bases from J; bases unmatched to any gene: 13. This CDR3 region has 18 residues.

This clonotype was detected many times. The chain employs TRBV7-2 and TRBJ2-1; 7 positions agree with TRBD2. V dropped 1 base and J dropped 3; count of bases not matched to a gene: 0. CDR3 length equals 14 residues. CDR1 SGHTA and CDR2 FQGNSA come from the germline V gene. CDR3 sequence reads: CASSLGGGYNEQFF. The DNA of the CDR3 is TGTGCCAGCAGCTTAGGCGGGGGCTACAATGAGCAGTTCTTC.

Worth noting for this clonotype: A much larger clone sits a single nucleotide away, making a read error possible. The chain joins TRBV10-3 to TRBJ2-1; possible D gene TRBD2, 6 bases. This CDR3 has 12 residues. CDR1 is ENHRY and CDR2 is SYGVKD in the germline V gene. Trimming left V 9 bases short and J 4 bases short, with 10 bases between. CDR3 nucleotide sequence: TGTGCCATGCGGGGCGGGTACAATGAGCAGTTCTTC. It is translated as CAMRGGYNEQFF.

CDR3 sequence reads: CASSPRTSGLQDTQYF. For the CDR3, the DNA is TGTGCCAGCAGCCCCCGGACTAGCGGTCTCCAAGATACGCAGTATTTT. This rearrangement joins TRBV7-2 to TRBJ2-3, with 10 bases aligning to TRBD2. From germline, CDR1 is SGHTA and CDR2 FQGNSA. The CDR3 totals 16 residues. Unmatched junction bases numbered 10, after V lost 5 bases and J lost 5 bases. The full variable domain, in which reference TRBV7-2 and TRBJ2-3 provide the parts outside the CDR3, is GAGVSQSPSNKVTEKGKDVELRCDPISGHTALYWYRQSLGQGLEFLIYFQGNSAPDKSGLPSDRFSAERTGGSVSTLTIQRTQQEDSAVYLCASSPRTSGLQDTQYFGPGTRLTVL.

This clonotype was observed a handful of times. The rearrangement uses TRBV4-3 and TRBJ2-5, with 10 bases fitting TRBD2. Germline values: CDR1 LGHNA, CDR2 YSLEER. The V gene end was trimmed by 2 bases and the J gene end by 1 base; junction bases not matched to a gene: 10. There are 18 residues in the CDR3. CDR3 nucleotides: TGCGCCAGCAGCCAAAATATAATAGCGGGAGGTCCCCAAGAGACCCAGTACTTC. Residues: CASSQNIIAGGPQETQYF.

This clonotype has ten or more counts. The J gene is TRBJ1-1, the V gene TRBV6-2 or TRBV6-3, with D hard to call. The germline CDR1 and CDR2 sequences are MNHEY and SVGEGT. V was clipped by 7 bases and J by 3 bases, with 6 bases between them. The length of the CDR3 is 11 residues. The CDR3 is CASTLDTEAFF. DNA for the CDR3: TGTGCCAGCACCCTGGACACTGAAGCTTTCTTT.

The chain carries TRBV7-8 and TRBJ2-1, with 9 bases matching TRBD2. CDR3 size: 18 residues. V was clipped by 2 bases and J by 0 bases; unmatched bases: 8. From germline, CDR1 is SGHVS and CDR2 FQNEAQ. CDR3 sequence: CASSLWKLAGRSYNEQFF. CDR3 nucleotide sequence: TGTGCCAGCAGCTTATGGAAGCTAGCGGGACGCTCCTACAATGAGCAGTTCTTC.

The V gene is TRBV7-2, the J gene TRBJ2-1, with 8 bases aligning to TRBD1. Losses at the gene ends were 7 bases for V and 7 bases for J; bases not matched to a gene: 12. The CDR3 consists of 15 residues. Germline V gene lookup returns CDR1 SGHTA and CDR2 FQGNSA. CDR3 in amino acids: CASKASDRALNEQFF. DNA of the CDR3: TGTGCCAGCAAGGCCTCGGACAGGGCCCTTAATGAGCAGTTCTTC.

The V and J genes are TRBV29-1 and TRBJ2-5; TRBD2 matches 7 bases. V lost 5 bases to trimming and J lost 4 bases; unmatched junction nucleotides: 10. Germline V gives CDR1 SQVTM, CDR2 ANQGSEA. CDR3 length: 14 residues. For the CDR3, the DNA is TGCAGCGTTACCGAAGGGGCTAGCGGAGAGACCCAGTACTTC. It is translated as CSVTEGASGETQYF.